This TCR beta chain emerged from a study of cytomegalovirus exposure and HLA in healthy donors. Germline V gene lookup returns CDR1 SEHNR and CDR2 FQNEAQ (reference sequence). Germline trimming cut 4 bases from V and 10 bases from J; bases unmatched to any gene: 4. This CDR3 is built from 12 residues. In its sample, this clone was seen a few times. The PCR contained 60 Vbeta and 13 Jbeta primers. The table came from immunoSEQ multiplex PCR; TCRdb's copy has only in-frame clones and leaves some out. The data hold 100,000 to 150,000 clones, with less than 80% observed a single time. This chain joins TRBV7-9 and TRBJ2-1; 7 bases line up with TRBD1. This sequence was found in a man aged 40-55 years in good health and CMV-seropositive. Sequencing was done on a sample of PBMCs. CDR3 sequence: CASSSQGREQFF. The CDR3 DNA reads TGTGCCAGCAGCTCACAGGGGAGAGAGCAGTTCTTC.